The clone carrying this TCR beta chain was seen a single time. As yet, its antigen is unknown. The data stem from a study of Graves' ophthalmopathy and Graves' hyperthyroidism. CDR1 and CDR2 from the germline V gene are MGHDK and SYGVNS. The V gene end was trimmed by 6 bases and the J gene end by 3 bases; junction bases not matched to a gene: 10. There are 15 residues in the CDR3. Study-level findings and limits: Cross-validated, the 13-signature model showed 87.88%/81.08% sensitivity/specificity, and 80%/75% in the test set.

TCR beta CDR3 regions were amplified from RNA transcripts. The library came from an HTBI-primed first-round RT-PCR and a second-round multiplex PCR. TCRdb independently ran MiXCR on the multiplex PCR reads; one entry per CDR3 protein. Of about 420,000 distinct CDR3 sequences in the sample, about 21% were seen once. Hyperthyroidism qualified as stable when ophthalmopathy did not develop within 18 months of follow-up. Only newly diagnosed hyperthyroidism patients aged 18 to 65, with under 2 months' duration, were enrolled. PBMCs were isolated from a roughly 9.6 ml sample of fresh peripheral blood. The chain links TRBV25-1 to TRBJ2-7; TRBD1 aligns across 8 bases. Source material: peripheral blood. The source of this sequence is a woman between 18 and 29 years old with stable Graves' hyperthyroidism. CDR3 DNA sequence: TGTGCCAGCAGCATCAGGGGGCGCGGGAACTACGAGCAGTACTTC. Encoded protein: CASSIRGRGNYEQYF.